This T cell receptor beta chain was sequenced in a study of tumor-infiltrating lymphocytes in primary liver carcinoma. Study-level information: Surgery removed the patients' primary liver carcinoma.

The CDR3 loop spans 13 amino acids. The ends were cut back, 2 bases at V and 2 bases at J, with 7 bases in the middle. Germline V gene data show CDR1 as SQVTM and CDR2 as ANQGSEA. This clonotype was recorded at least ten times. Reverse transcription of roughly 470 ng total RNA with a constant-region primer produced TCR beta cDNA. Slightly modified ARM-PCR, run as three nested multiplex PCR rounds, produced the TCR beta libraries. It was with TRBV1-TRBV30 forward primers and a C-beta reverse primer that the first two PCR rounds were run, at roughly 9 cycles each. Using its own MiXCR run on the multiplex PCR reads, TCRdb lists one record per CDR3 protein. The sample holds 300,000 to 400,000 distinct CDR3 sequences, roughly two thirds seen once. Germline DNA was extracted too, while blood RNA derived from unsorted whole blood.

The clonotype originates from a man between 40 and 49 years old with primary liver carcinoma and hepatitis B virus infection. Specimen: peripheral blood. This chain links TRBV29-1 with TRBJ1-3; D is unclear. The CDR3 region is CSVESGTGNTIYF. The CDR3 bases are TGCAGCGTTGAATCGGGGACTGGAAACACCATATATTTT.